The 24 T cell receptor beta chains below were found in one sample sequenced in a study of blood T cell repertoires in COVID-19 (dated by TCRdb to 2019 to 2021). Libraries were built with the immunoSEQ multiplex PCR assay. The source is immuneACCESS, and TCRdb retained only in-frame sequences with V and J called. Part of the clones is not carried over; for the studies checked, unresolved V genes explain less than half of this, and the remainder is unexplained. The sample has 93,000 or so clones on record, approximately 80% of them singletons. The top ten constitute 10% to 15% of the sample. Sequences were obtained from peripheral blood. These receptor sequences come from a human donor in a cohort sampled during active or convalescent COVID-19.

The V call is TRBV19, the J call TRBJ1-2, with D possibly TRBD1 on 6 matching bases. V lost 4 bases, J lost 0 bases, and 18 bases lay in between. The CDR3 length is 17 residues. Germline lookup yields CDR1 LNHDA and CDR2 SQIVND (reference sequence). CDR3 residues: CASSTPILDRTNYGYTF. CDR3 DNA: TGTGCCAGTAGTACCCCGATCTTGGACAGAACTAACTATGGCTACACCTTC. Full variable domain (missing parts from reference TRBV19 and TRBJ1-2): DGGITQSPKYLFRKEGQNVTLSCEQNLNHDAMYWYRQDPGQGLRLIYYSQIVNDFQKGDIAEGYSVSREKKESFPLTVTSAQKNPTAFYLCASSTPILDRTNYGYTFGSGTRLTVV.

The chain has TRBV5-1 and TRBJ2-3; 7 bases align to TRBD1. CDR3 length: 14 amino acids. V lost 2 bases and J lost 2; bases outside the gene matches: 2. Germline V lookup: CDR1 SGHRS, CDR2 YFSETQ. In DNA, the CDR3 is TGCGCCAGCAGCTTCCAGGGGGTCACAGATACGCAGTATTTT. Amino acids: CASSFQGVTDTQYF.

This chain uses TRBV7-2 with TRBJ1-5; 7 bases line up with TRBD1. The CDR3 spans 15 residues. Germline CDR1 and CDR2: SGHTA and FQGNSA. Trimming at V came to 4 bases and at J to 1 base, leaving 4 bases not matched to a gene. The CDR3 DNA follows: TGTGCCAGCAGCTATCAGGGGGGAAGCAATCAGCCCCAGCATTTT. As protein: CASSYQGGSNQPQHF.

V usage is TRBV7-9 and J usage is TRBJ2-7; perhaps TRBD2 as D (6 bases). Germline CDR1 SEHNR, CDR2 FQNEAQ (reference sequence). The CDR3 length is 16 residues. V was trimmed by 3 bases and J by 7 bases, leaving 22 bases between them. CDR3 DNA: TGTGCCAGCAGCTTGATATCGGGTCCCGCGGGGAAAGAGCAGTACTTC. It codes for CASSLISGPAGKEQYF. Full variable domain (rest looked up from reference TRBV7-9 and TRBJ2-7): DTGVSQNPRHKITKRGQNVTFRCDPISEHNRLYWYRQTLGQGPEFLTYFQNEAQLEKSRLLSDRFSAERPKGSFSTLEIQRTEQGDSAMYLCASSLISGPAGKEQYFGPGTRLTVT.

The rearrangement uses TRBV6-5 and TRBJ1-1; D gene uncertain. V lost 6 bases and J 5 bases, leaving 16 bases between the germline ends. The CDR3 loop spans 14 amino acids. CDR1 MNHEY and CDR2 SVGAGI come from the germline V gene. CDR3 residues: CASRVPGEVTEAFF. The CDR3 region has the DNA TGTGCCAGCAGGGTCCCGGGTGAGGTGACTGAAGCTTTCTTT.

The chain has TRBV5-8 and TRBJ1-2, with D unresolved. The CDR3 covers 15 residues. Looked up from germline, CDR1 is SGHTS and CDR2 is YDEGEE. Trimming cost V 3 bases and J 4 bases, with 16 bases left between them. The CDR3 loop is CASSYELAAFYGYTF. The CDR3 DNA follows: TGTGCCAGCAGCTACGAACTGGCAGCGTTCTATGGCTACACCTTC.

As to this clone: Relative to the germline gene, one junction end is altered; a read error may explain this. V usage is TRBV7-2 and J usage is TRBJ1-2; perhaps TRBD1 as D (5 bases). Germline V gene lookup returns CDR1 SGHTA and CDR2 FQGNSA. The CDR3 consists of 12 residues. This CDR3 is CASSLAGRGHAF. The CDR3 bases are TGTGCCAGCAGCTTAGCGGGGAGGGGCCACGCCTTC.

This rearrangement joins TRBV5-8 to TRBJ2-3; tentatively, D is TRBD1 (6 bases). V lost 3 bases to trimming and J lost 7 bases, with 21 bases between them. This CDR3 has 16 amino acids. Per the germline V gene, CDR1 is SGHTS and CDR2 is YDEGEE. The CDR3 DNA sequence: TGTGCCAGCAGCTGGGGGACAATCACATCCGGTAATACGCAGTATTTT. Protein sequence: CASSWGTITSGNTQYF.

The chain employs TRBV19 and TRBJ1-1, with a tentative D call TRBD1 (5 bases). This CDR3 is built from 15 residues. Germline V gives CDR1 LNHDA, CDR2 SQIVND (reference sequence). The V and J ends lost 2 bases and 1 base respectively, with 11 bases between them. The CDR3 reads CASSIQGVRNTEAFF. CDR3 sequence (DNA): TGTGCCAGTAGTATACAGGGCGTCCGGAACACTGAAGCTTTCTTT.

This clone was seen only a few times. The chain has TRBV24-1 and TRBJ1-5; D call uncertain. V was shortened by 1 base and J by 0 bases, with 3 bases between the two germline ends. Germline CDR1 and CDR2: KGHDR and SFDVKD. This CDR3 comprises 14 residues. The CDR3 loop is CATSDLLSNQPQHF. CDR3 DNA: TGTGCCACCAGTGATTTACTTAGCAATCAGCCCCAGCATTTT.

The gene calls are TRBV12-3 or TRBV12-4 and TRBJ1-1; no reliable D call. CDR3 length equals 12 residues. Trimming cost V 5 bases and J 0 bases, with 4 bases left between them. The CDR3 DNA reads TGTGCCAGCAGTGGGCTGAACACTGAAGCTTTCTTT. The encoded protein is CASSGLNTEAFF.

V and J are TRBV2 and TRBJ1-1, with D hard to call. The germline V gene has CDR1 SNHLY and CDR2 FYNNEI. This CDR3 has 16 amino acids. The V and J ends lost 0 bases and 0 bases respectively, with 11 bases between them. Here the CDR3 reads CASSEALLRVNTEAFF. CDR3 nucleotide sequence: TGTGCCAGCAGTGAAGCGCTTCTTAGAGTGAACACTGAAGCTTTCTTT. Complete variable domain (other parts from reference TRBV2 and TRBJ1-1): EPEVTQTPSHQVTQMGQEVILRCVPISNHLYFYWYRQILGQKVEFLVSFYNNEISEKSEIFDDQFSVERPDGSNFTLKIRSTKLEDSAMYFCASSEALLRVNTEAFFGQGTRLTVV.

The rearrangement links TRBV13 to TRBJ2-1; weak D call: TRBD1 (5 bases). The V gene lost 7 bases and the J gene lost 7 bases, with 14 bases spanning the gap. The CDR3 loop spans 13 amino acids. The germline V gene encodes CDR1 PRHDT and CDR2 FYEKMQ (reference sequence). The CDR3 protein is CASTQIRVNEQFF. The CDR3 nucleotides read TGTGCCAGCACCCAGATCAGGGTAAATGAGCAGTTCTTC.

This clone was found a few times. The chain is built from TRBV19 and TRBJ1-2; D gene unclear. The length of the CDR3 is 13 residues. The germline gives CDR1 LNHDA, CDR2 SQIVND (reference sequence). Trimming took 6 bases from V and 6 from J, leaving 14 bases between them. CDR3: CASSRRVGDGYTF. CDR3 DNA: TGTGCCAGTAGCCGGAGAGTAGGAGATGGCTACACCTTC.

Here the CDR3 reads CASNPGQGKVKGGELFF. CDR3 nucleotides: TGTGCCAGCAACCCGGGACAGGGTAAAGTAAAAGGCGGGGAGCTGTTTTTT. The chain links TRBV6-2 or TRBV6-3 to TRBJ2-2, with 9 bases matching TRBD1. The CDR3 contains 17 residues. J gave up 7 bases and V 7 bases, and 16 bases lay outside the gene matches. The V gene's germline CDR1 is MNHEY and CDR2 SVGEGT.

The rearrangement uses TRBV24-1 and TRBJ2-7, with 7 bases matching TRBD1. The CDR3 is made up of 13 amino acids. CDR1 is KGHDR, CDR2 SFDVKD, per germline. V lost 5 bases and J lost 2; bases outside the gene matches: 2. Here the CDR3 DNA reads TGTGCCACCAGTGTACAGGGGACCTACGAGCAGTACTTC. Its translation is CATSVQGTYEQYF.

The chain joins TRBV9 to TRBJ2-5; 7 nucleotides agree with TRBD2. This CDR3 is built from 14 residues. Unmatched junction bases numbered 9, after V lost 7 bases and J lost 3 bases. The germline V gene encodes CDR1 SGDLS and CDR2 YYNGEE. The CDR3, as DNA: TGTGCCAGCTCCCGGCGGCTAGCGGAAGAGACCCAGTACTTC. It yields the protein CASSRRLAEETQYF.

V usage is TRBV19 and J usage is TRBJ2-3, with 10 bases lining up with TRBD2. The V gene end was trimmed by 6 bases and the J gene end by 4 bases; junction bases not matched to a gene: 4. Germline-derived CDR1 and CDR2 are LNHDA and SQIVND (reference sequence). The CDR3 is made up of 14 amino acids. CDR3 residues: CASSSGGAADTQYF. The CDR3 DNA follows: TGTGCCAGTAGCAGCGGGGGGGCCGCAGATACGCAGTATTTT.

J is TRBJ2-7 and V is TRBV7-2; 14 nucleotides line up with TRBD2. V shed 5 bases, J shed 5 bases, and the junction held 5 bases outside the gene matches. The CDR3 extends over 15 amino acids. From germline, CDR1 is SGHTA and CDR2 FQGNSA. DNA of the CDR3: TGTGCCAGCAGCGGGACTAGCGGGGGTGCTCACGAGCAGTACTTC. It yields the protein CASSGTSGGAHEQYF.

V is TRBV18 and J is TRBJ2-7; TRBD1 agrees at 12 bases. The CDR3 loop spans 15 amino acids. The germline gives CDR1 KGHSH, CDR2 LQKENI. Losses at the gene ends were 5 bases for V and 5 bases for J; bases not matched to a gene: 7. Here the CDR3 DNA reads TGTGCCAGCTCAACTTTCGGGACAGGGGGCGACGAGCAGTACTTC. Translated: CASSTFGTGGDEQYF.

The chain couples TRBV10-3 to TRBJ1-1; D ambiguous. The V end lost 2 bases, the J end lost 3 bases, and 13 bases lay between the germline ends. The CDR3 spans 15 residues. Germline V CDR1 and CDR2: ENHRY, SYGVKD. The CDR3 DNA follows: TGTGCCATCAGTGAGAGGTCATTAGCCTACACTGAAGCTTTCTTT. Protein product: CAISERSLAYTEAFF.

The sample holds one count of this clone. The V gene is TRBV18, the J gene TRBJ2-7; TRBD2 matches at 7 bases. The CDR3 covers 13 residues. Trimming took 5 bases from V and 4 from J; bases not matched to a gene: 5. The germline V gene encodes CDR1 KGHSH and CDR2 LQKENI. CDR3 nucleotides: TGTGCCAGCTCAGCCAGGGAGGGATACGAGCAGTACTTC. Translating it yields CASSAREGYEQYF.

V and J are TRBV2 and TRBJ2-3; D ambiguous. CDR3 length: 14 residues. CDR1 SNHLY and CDR2 FYNNEI come from the germline V gene. The ends were cut back, 8 bases at V and 2 bases at J, with 14 bases in the middle. DNA for the CDR3: TGTGCCAGCGGGTATCGGCGGAACACAGATACGCAGTATTTT. Protein sequence: CASGYRRNTDTQYF. Drawing the rest from reference TRBV2 and TRBJ2-3, the complete variable domain is EPEVTQTPSHQVTQMGQEVILRCVPISNHLYFYWYRQILGQKVEFLVSFYNNEISEKSEIFDDQFSVERPDGSNFTLKIRSTKLEDSAMYFCASGYRRNTDTQYFGPGTRLTVL.

The V gene is TRBV6-5, the J gene TRBJ1-6; 8 bases agree with TRBD1. Trimming cost V 4 bases and J 6 bases; bases outside gene matches: 5. In germline, CDR1 is MNHEY, CDR2 SVGAGI. The CDR3 spans 15 residues. In nucleotides, the CDR3 is TGTGCCAGCAGTTCCGGGACAGGCCGTAATTCACCCCTCCACTTT. Its protein is CASSSGTGRNSPLHF.